Listed below are T cell receptor beta chains from one sample, sequenced in a study of T cells in Graves' hyperthyroidism and ophthalmopathy. TCRdb recomputed calls from the multiplex PCR reads with MiXCR, one row per CDR3 protein. The sample contains about 500,000 distinct CDR3 sequences, 15% to 20% of which appear only once. Material: blood. The receptors were gathered from a woman aged 30 to 39 with Graves' ophthalmopathy. Each CDR3 is given with its conserved first and last residue. A D gene is named only where the DNA matches it firmly. Part of the rows lack a size; the others show once, few, many or a class for expanded clones.

j_call: TRBJ2-2; d_call: -; clone_size: -; v_call: TRBV30; cdr3_nt: TGTGCCTGGAGCGGAGGGGGCAGGTACACCGGGGAGCTGTTTTTT; cdr3_aa: CAWSGGGRYTGELFF
j_call: TRBJ1-5; d_call: -; clone_size: many; v_call: TRBV28; cdr3_nt: TGTGCCAGCAGTAGGGGACGGAATAGCAATCAGCCCCAGCATTTT; cdr3_aa: CASSRGRNSNQPQHF
j_call: TRBJ1-6; d_call: TRBD1; clone_size: -; v_call: TRBV2; cdr3_nt: TGTGCCAGTGCAGGGACAGAAAATTCACCCCTCCACTTT; cdr3_aa: CASAGTENSPLHF
j_call: TRBJ2-5; d_call: TRBD1; clone_size: -; v_call: TRBV7-8; cdr3_nt: TGTGCCAGCAGCATAGGACAGGGGAGGGGAGAGACCCAGTACTTC; cdr3_aa: CASSIGQGRGETQYF
j_call: TRBJ1-5; d_call: -; clone_size: few; v_call: TRBV12-3/TRBV12-4; cdr3_nt: TGTGCCAGCAGTTTTGGGGGGGTTCAACAGCCCCAGCATTTT; cdr3_aa: CASSFGGVQQPQHF
j_call: TRBJ2-4; d_call: -; clone_size: few; v_call: TRBV28; cdr3_nt: TGTGCCAGCAGTTTGCAGAGATGGGACATTCAGTACTTC; cdr3_aa: CASSLQRWDIQYF
j_call: TRBJ1-2; d_call: TRBD1; clone_size: -; v_call: TRBV15; cdr3_nt: TGTGCCACCAGCAGAGAGGAGGGGGCGGTTGGCTACACCTTC; cdr3_aa: CATSREEGAVGYTF
j_call: TRBJ1-5; d_call: TRBD1; clone_size: many; v_call: TRBV24-1; cdr3_nt: TGTGCCACCAGTGACCCAAGGACAGGGAACAATCAGCCCCAGCATTTT; cdr3_aa: CATSDPRTGNNQPQHF
j_call: TRBJ2-7; d_call: -; clone_size: many; v_call: TRBV15; cdr3_nt: TGTGCCACCAGCAGAGATCGGGACCTACTTTACGAGCAGTACTTC; cdr3_aa: CATSRDRDLLYEQYF
j_call: TRBJ1-4; d_call: -; clone_size: -; v_call: TRBV7-9; cdr3_nt: TGTGCCAGCAGCGGGGGTGTTAATGAAAAACTGTTTTTT; cdr3_aa: CASSGGVNEKLFF
j_call: TRBJ1-2; d_call: TRBD1; clone_size: many; v_call: TRBV28; cdr3_nt: TGTGCCAGCAGACGACAGGGGACGTATCGCTATGGCTACACCTTC; cdr3_aa: CASRRQGTYRYGYTF